The sequence of this T cell receptor beta chain was determined in a study of T cell repertoires in cytomegalovirus infection. To note about this clonotype: As yet, its antigen is unknown.

TCRdb re-derived calls from the reads in MiXCR, one entry per CDR3 protein. Among a few hundred thousand distinct CDR3 sequences listed, just under 40% were seen once. Germline V lookup: CDR1 SGHRS, CDR2 YFSETQ. The CDR3 is 16 residues long. V was clipped by 1 base and J by 2 bases; unmatched bases: 3. The sample in question was cultured PBMCs, obtained from culture after CMV antigen stimulation. This receptor was obtained from a human donor in good health (CMV status not recorded). Some clones in this sample may be carry-over from other donors' samples. The chain combines TRBV5-1 with TRBJ2-7; 13 positions agree with TRBD2. CDR3 sequence reads: CASSLTGTSGTYEQYF. In DNA, the CDR3 is TGCGCCAGCAGCTTGACCGGGACTAGCGGGACCTACGAGCAGTACTTC.